Shown below are 18 T cell receptor beta chains from a single sample sequenced in a study of blood T cell repertoires in COVID-19 (dated by TCRdb to 2019 to 2021). The method behind the library was the immunoSEQ multiplex PCR assay. The source is immuneACCESS, and TCRdb retained only in-frame sequences with V and J called. Part of the clones is not carried over; for the studies checked, unresolved V genes explain less than half of this, and the remainder is unexplained. The sample table lists about 150,000 clones, roughly 90% of them with a count of one. In total, the top ten clones hold approximately 2.5% of the sample. The sequenced sample was peripheral blood. The receptors derive from a human donor with COVID-19, enrolled during active disease. The donor label of this sample is uncertain.

The CDR3 is CASSPIGTATDTQYF. The CDR3 bases are TGTGCCAGCAGCCCAATCGGGACAGCCACAGATACGCAGTATTTT. This chain uses TRBV7-9 with TRBJ2-3; 7 nucleotides agree with TRBD1. The trim removed 5 bases at V and 2 bases at J, leaving 7 bases unmatched. The CDR3 is 15 residues long. Germline CDR1 and CDR2: SEHNR and FQNEAQ (reference sequence).

The J gene is TRBJ2-5, the V gene TRBV25-1; D possibly corresponds to TRBD2 (5 bases). The CDR3 consists of 14 residues. Per germline, CDR1 MGHDK and CDR2 SYGVNS. V dropped 2 bases and J dropped 5 bases, with 12 bases sitting between them. The CDR3 region is CASSEDTPGETQYF. The CDR3 bases are TGTGCCAGCAGTGAAGACACCCCGGGGGAGACCCAGTACTTC.

The CDR3 loop reads CASSPRTGGRKLFF. Here the CDR3 DNA reads TGTGCCAGCAGCCCCAGGACAGGGGGCCGAAAACTGTTTTTT. The rearrangement uses TRBV7-8 and TRBJ1-4, with 11 bases lining up with TRBD1. The ends lost 5 bases at V and 10 bases at J; junction bases unmatched: 6. Germline values: CDR1 SGHVS, CDR2 FQNEAQ. The CDR3 contains 14 residues.

This clone was counted between two and nine times. V is TRBV12-3 or TRBV12-4 and J is TRBJ1-3; D is uncertain. V lost 7 bases and J lost 4, with 11 bases in between. This CDR3 region has 13 residues. The CDR3 protein is CASTRETGNTIYF. The CDR3 DNA is TGTGCCAGCACTAGAGAAACCGGAAACACCATATATTTT.

The rearrangement joins TRBV19 to TRBJ1-1; a possible D gene is TRBD1 (6 bases). The CDR3 consists of 12 residues. The V and J ends lost 6 bases and 4 bases respectively, with 9 bases between them. CDR1 and CDR2 from the germline V gene are LNHDA and SQIVND (reference sequence). The CDR3 reads CASSTGPTEAFF. The CDR3 nucleotides read TGTGCCAGTAGCACAGGGCCCACTGAAGCTTTCTTT.

This clone was observed a handful of times. The chain is built from TRBV3-1 (or the pseudogene TRBV3-2) and TRBJ1-1; TRBD1 matches 9 bases. The CDR3 runs to 14 residues. In germline, CDR1 is LGHDT, CDR2 YNNKEL (reference sequence). With 3 bases clipped from V and 6 bases from J, the junction kept 5 bases outside the gene matches. CDR3 protein: CASSQAGTGPEAFF. The CDR3 nucleotides are TGTGCCAGCAGCCAGGCCGGGACAGGGCCTGAAGCTTTCTTT.

This clone was observed once. This chain joins TRBV9 and TRBJ1-5; TRBD1 agrees at 7 bases. In germline, CDR1 is SGDLS, CDR2 YYNGEE. V lost 0 bases to trimming and J lost 6 bases; unmatched junction nucleotides: 6. The CDR3 is 15 residues long. CDR3 coding DNA: TGTGCCAGCAGCGTAGGAGGGGGACAGTTTCAGCCCCAGCATTTT. As protein: CASSVGGGQFQPQHF.

This CDR3 is CASSQGRQGRRLEAFF. Written as DNA, the CDR3 is TGTGCCAGCAGCCAAGGGAGACAGGGTCGACGACTCGAAGCTTTCTTT. The genes are TRBV3-1 (or the pseudogene TRBV3-2) and TRBJ1-1; 7 bases map to TRBD1. The CDR3 is made up of 16 amino acids. Germline-derived CDR1 and CDR2 are LGHDT and YNNKEL (reference sequence). Trimming took 1 base from V and 8 from J; bases not matched to a gene: 13.

V gene TRBV5-1 combines with J gene TRBJ1-4; 8 bases line up with TRBD1. The CDR3 is 18 amino acids. The J segment lost 1 base and the V segment lost 0 bases, leaving 8 bases of the junction unmatched. CDR1 SGHRS and CDR2 YFSETQ come from the germline V gene. This CDR3 reads CASSLEGDRFLTNEKLFF. In DNA, the CDR3 is TGCGCCAGCAGCTTGGAGGGGGACAGGTTCCTAACTAATGAAAAACTGTTTTTT.

This chain uses TRBV5-1 with TRBJ1-3; TRBD1 might be the D (6 bases). CDR1 SGHRS and CDR2 YFSETQ come from the germline V gene. The CDR3 runs to 15 residues. The V end lost 4 bases, the J end lost 4 bases, and 15 bases lay between the germline ends. The CDR3 DNA follows: TGCGCCAGCAGCCTGGGGGGCGCATCCGGAAACACCATATATTTT. This codes for CASSLGGASGNTIYF.

This clone has only a few counts. V is TRBV2 and J is TRBJ1-4; D is unresolved. The germline V and J ends were trimmed by 8 bases and 7 bases, with 11 bases remaining between them. Germline V lookup: CDR1 SNHLY, CDR2 FYNNEI. This CDR3 region has 12 residues. CDR3 region: CASGLRGEKLFF. The CDR3 DNA is TGTGCCAGCGGTCTGAGAGGTGAAAAACTGTTTTTT.

The V and J genes are TRBV7-6 and TRBJ2-3; weak D call: TRBD2 (6 bases). Trimming cost V 5 bases and J 1 base, with 16 bases left between them. CDR3 size: 16 residues. The germline CDR1 and CDR2 sequences are SGHVS and FNYEAQ. The DNA for the CDR3 is TGTGCCAGCAGCCAGGGACCTCCGGGAGGCACAGATACGCAGTATTTT. Its protein is CASSQGPPGGTDTQYF.

The chain couples TRBV2 to TRBJ2-3, with D possibly matching TRBD2 (5 bases). This CDR3 region has 16 residues. Germline V CDR1 and CDR2: SNHLY, FYNNEI. Trimming stripped 8 bases from V and 4 bases from J, with 22 bases between. This CDR3 reads CASYPEYGGGADTQYF. The CDR3, as DNA: TGTGCCAGCTACCCCGAGTATGGAGGCGGAGCAGATACGCAGTATTTT.

The rearrangement uses TRBV3-1 (or the pseudogene TRBV3-2) and TRBJ1-1; 9 nucleotides line up with TRBD1. The junction had 13 bases not matched to a gene; V was cut back by 3 bases and J by 5 bases. CDR1 is LGHDT, CDR2 YNNKEL, per germline (reference sequence). The CDR3 covers 17 residues. The CDR3 nucleotides are TGTGCCAGCAGCCACACCCAGGGACAGGGTAAAGGAACTGAAGCTTTCTTT. Amino acids: CASSHTQGQGKGTEAFF.

In its sample, this clone was seen a few times. The CDR3 DNA is TGTGCCAGCAGCTTGGACACTATGAACACCGGGGAGCTGTTTTTT. It translates to CASSLDTMNTGELFF. The V gene is TRBV11-3, the J gene TRBJ2-2, with D perhaps TRBD1 (5 bases). The V end was cut by 3 bases, the J end by 1 base, with 9 bases between. From germline, CDR1 is SGHNT and CDR2 YENEEA. The CDR3 totals 15 residues.

The rearrangement links TRBV9 to TRBJ1-1; 8 bases map to TRBD1. CDR1 and CDR2 from the germline V gene are SGDLS and YYNGEE. The CDR3 totals 15 residues. V trimming: 1 base; J trimming: 3 bases; junction bases outside the gene matches: 5. The CDR3 loop is CASSVRTGWDTEAFF. The CDR3 nucleotides read TGTGCCAGCAGCGTACGGACAGGGTGGGACACTGAAGCTTTCTTT.

J is TRBJ1-2 and V is TRBV19, with 7 bases aligning to TRBD1. The junction had 15 bases not matched to a gene; V was cut back by 4 bases and J by 7 bases. Germline V gene data show CDR1 as LNHDA and CDR2 as SQIVND (reference sequence). The CDR3 has 16 amino acids. As DNA, the CDR3 is TGTGCCAGTAGTAAGTCGGACAGGCCCCTTAGTGGTGGCTACACCTTC. Its translation: CASSKSDRPLSGGYTF.

This chain joins TRBV5-5 and TRBJ2-3; 7 bases are a match to TRBD1. The CDR3 consists of 16 residues. V lost 0 bases and J lost 0; bases outside the gene matches: 4. Germline V CDR1 and CDR2: SGHKS, YYEKEE (reference sequence). The CDR3 DNA is TGTGCCAGCAGCTTGGAGGGGGCCCCTAGCACAGATACGCAGTATTTT. Its protein is CASSLEGAPSTDTQYF.